The 2 T cell receptor beta chains below come from one sample, sequenced in a study of shared clonotypes between healthy human individuals. Here immunoSEQ multiplex PCR was the method, and the copy in TCRdb shows in-frame clones only, minus some. The sample lists around 99,000 clones, 60% to 70% occurring once. The sample consisted of memory CD8+ T cells sorted from blood. Stated subset: CD45RO+ cells pooled with CCR7-negative TemRA cells. These receptors all come from a young man in good health.

CDR3 loop: CASTLGAGLAGDGYEQYF. Written as DNA, the CDR3 is TGTGCCAGCACCCTAGGGGCGGGGCTAGCGGGAGACGGGTACGAGCAGTACTTC. The genes are TRBV28 and TRBJ2-7, with 10 bases lining up with TRBD2. This CDR3 contains 18 residues. The germline V gene encodes CDR1 MDHEN and CDR2 SYDVKM. Trimming at V came to 7 bases and at J to 4 bases, leaving 19 bases not matched to a gene.

This clone was recorded many times. Mismatch with germline at one junction end may stem from a read error. CDR3 sequence reads: CASSDSGTSGQFF. The DNA for the CDR3 is TGTGCCAGCAGCGACTCCGGGACTAGCGGGCAGTTCTTC. V is TRBV6-4 and J is TRBJ2-1; 11 bases line up with TRBD2. CDR1 is MRHNA, CDR2 SNTAGT, per germline. The CDR3 loop spans 13 amino acids.